This passage covers 13 T cell receptor beta chains from one sample sequenced in a study of blood T cell repertoires in COVID-19 (dated by TCRdb to 2020 to 2021). Library preparation employed the immunoSEQ multiplex PCR assay. TCRdb re-hosts the immuneACCESS table, in-frame sequences only. Its copies lack some clones; in the studies checked, an unresolved V gene accounts for under half of them, and the cause for the rest is not known. The sample has more than 110,000 clones on record, 80% to 85% of them singletons. Around 4% of the sample belongs to the ten largest clones. Input material: peripheral blood. The receptors come from an older woman with acute or convalescent COVID-19.

V and J are TRBV19 and TRBJ2-3; 7 bases are a match to TRBD2. V lost 3 bases to trimming and J lost 5 bases; unmatched junction nucleotides: 8. The CDR3 sequence is 15 residues long. The V gene's germline CDR1 is LNHDA and CDR2 SQIVND (reference sequence). CDR3 coding DNA: TGTGCCAGTAGTATTTTGGCGGGAGAGGGAGATACGCAGTATTTT. It yields the protein CASSILAGEGDTQYF.

The chain recombines TRBV4-3 with TRBJ1-2, with 9 bases aligning to TRBD1. The ends lost 1 base at V and 6 bases at J; junction bases unmatched: 12. The CDR3 spans 17 residues. The V gene's germline CDR1 is LGHNA and CDR2 YSLEER. CDR3 residues: CASSQAVTGGRLDGYTF. The CDR3 nucleotides read TGCGCCAGCAGCCAAGCTGTGACAGGGGGGCGCCTAGATGGCTACACCTTC.

V is TRBV5-1 and J is TRBJ1-1; D is perhaps TRBD1 (5 bases). Per germline, CDR1 SGHRS and CDR2 YFSETQ. There are 14 residues in the CDR3. Between the trimmed V and J ends, which lost 3 bases and 6 bases, there was a span of 15 bases. The CDR3 nucleotides are TGCGCCAGCAGCTCCACCAGGGTAGACTCTGAAGCTTTCTTT. As protein: CASSSTRVDSEAFF.

The genes are TRBV6-5 and TRBJ2-4; 9 nucleotides align to TRBD1. Per the germline V gene, CDR1 is MNHEY and CDR2 is SVGAGI. The CDR3 covers 16 residues. Trimming removed 2 bases from V and 9 bases from J; junction bases left unmatched: 11. The CDR3 nucleotides read TGTGCCAGCAGTTACACCTCAGGGGACAGGGCTCCCATTCAGTACTTC. It codes for CASSYTSGDRAPIQYF.

This clone turned up a few times. This chain links TRBV27 with TRBJ2-7; D may be TRBD2 (6 bases). V lost 6 bases and J 3 bases, leaving 21 bases between the germline ends. The CDR3 runs 16 residues. Germline CDR1 MNHEY, CDR2 SMNVEV (reference sequence). The DNA for the CDR3 is TGTGCCAGCAGACCAGTCGAGCGGGTACGAATCTACGAGCAGTACTTC. Residues: CASRPVERVRIYEQYF.

The rearrangement uses TRBV24-1 and TRBJ2-1; 9 nucleotides align to TRBD2. This CDR3 is built from 17 residues. CDR1 and CDR2 from the germline V gene are KGHDR and SFDVKD. V lost 2 bases and J lost 4; bases outside the gene matches: 8. CDR3 amino acids: CATSDSNSGGPYNEQFF. The CDR3 nucleotides read TGTGCCACCAGTGATTCAAATAGCGGGGGACCTTACAATGAGCAGTTCTTC.

This chain connects TRBV5-1 to TRBJ2-2; 7 nucleotides line up with TRBD2. The CDR3 runs to 17 residues. Germline assignment: CDR1 SGHRS and CDR2 YFSETQ. V was pared by 0 bases and J by 6 bases, with 11 bases of the junction left unmatched. The CDR3 reads CASSLGGIAGRPGELFF. DNA of the CDR3: TGCGCCAGCAGCTTGGGCGGGATAGCGGGCCGTCCCGGGGAGCTGTTTTTT.

The V call is TRBV27, the J call TRBJ1-5, with D uncertain. Germline loops: CDR1 MNHEY, CDR2 SMNVEV (reference sequence). V was pared by 5 bases and J by 8 bases, with 10 bases between. The CDR3 length is 12 residues. This CDR3 reads CASSARVEPQHF. The CDR3 coding sequence is TGTGCCAGCAGTGCTCGAGTGGAGCCCCAGCATTTT.

This clone was seen a few times. The rearrangement joins TRBV19 to TRBJ2-3; tentative D call: TRBD2 (7 bases). The V end lost 6 bases, the J end lost 5 bases, and 18 bases lay between the germline ends. This CDR3 spans 15 amino acids. The V gene's germline CDR1 is LNHDA and CDR2 SQIVND (reference sequence). The CDR3, as DNA: TGTGCCAGTAGCGGTATACAGGGCGGGGGAGATACGCAGTATTTT. Its protein product is CASSGIQGGGDTQYF.

The rearrangement uses TRBV19 and TRBJ2-2; 7 bases line up with TRBD1. The length of the CDR3 is 15 residues. V dropped 8 bases and J dropped 6; count of bases not matched to a gene: 12. Germline CDR1 and CDR2: LNHDA and SQIVND (reference sequence). The CDR3 sequence is CASRPQGLKPGELFF. The CDR3 nucleotides are TGTGCCAGTCGTCCACAGGGGTTGAAACCCGGGGAGCTGTTTTTT.

CDR3 region: CASSGPMGGELFF. As DNA, the CDR3 is TGTGCCAGCAGCGGGCCCATGGGCGGGGAGCTGTTTTTT. V is TRBV5-4 and J is TRBJ2-2, with D unresolved. CDR3 length: 13 residues. Germline-derived CDR1 and CDR2 are SGHNT and YYREEE (reference sequence). V lost 4 bases and J lost 7, with 11 bases in between.

This sequence joins TRBV2 and TRBJ1-3; D remains ambiguous. The V and J ends lost 8 bases and 4 bases respectively, with 9 bases between them. The V gene's germline CDR1 is SNHLY and CDR2 FYNNEI. This CDR3 is 12 amino acids long. CDR3 region: CASSVQGNTIYF. CDR3 in DNA: TGTGCCAGCTCCGTACAGGGAAACACCATATATTTT.

The V and J genes are TRBV19 and TRBJ1-6, with 9 bases lining up with TRBD1. Germline trimming cut 6 bases from V and 9 bases from J; bases unmatched to any gene: 9. The germline V gene encodes CDR1 LNHDA and CDR2 SQIVND (reference sequence). This CDR3 has 15 residues. The CDR3 DNA follows: TGTGCCAGTAGAGATACAGGACAGGGGAGTTCACCCCTCCACTTT. It encodes CASRDTGQGSSPLHF.